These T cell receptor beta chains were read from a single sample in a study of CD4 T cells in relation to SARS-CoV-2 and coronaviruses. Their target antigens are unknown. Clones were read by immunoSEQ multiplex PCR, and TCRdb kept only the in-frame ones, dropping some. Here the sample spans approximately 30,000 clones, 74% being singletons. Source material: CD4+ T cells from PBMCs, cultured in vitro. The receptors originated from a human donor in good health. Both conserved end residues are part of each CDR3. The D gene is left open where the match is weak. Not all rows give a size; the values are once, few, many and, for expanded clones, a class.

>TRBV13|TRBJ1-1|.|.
CASSSNSYLNTEAFF
TGTGCCAGCAGCTCCAATTCCTACTTGAACACTGAAGCTTTCTTT
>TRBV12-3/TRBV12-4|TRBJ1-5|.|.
CASTRDIYQPQHF
TGTGCCAGCACCCGGGACATCTATCAGCCCCAGCATTTT
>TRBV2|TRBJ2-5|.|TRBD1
CASRTDRGGQETQYF
TGTGCCAGCAGGACGGACAGGGGAGGACAAGAGACCCAGTACTTC
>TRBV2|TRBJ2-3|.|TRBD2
CASSGDSGASDTQYF
TGTGCCAGCAGTGGTGATAGCGGGGCTTCAGATACGCAGTATTTT
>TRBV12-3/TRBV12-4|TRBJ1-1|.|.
CASTWTANTEAFF
TGTGCCAGCACTTGGACAGCGAACACTGAAGCTTTCTTT
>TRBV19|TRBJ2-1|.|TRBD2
CASSVRRGGGAENEQFF
TGTGCCAGTAGTGTGCGTAGGGGCGGGGGGGCCGAGAATGAGCAGTTCTTC
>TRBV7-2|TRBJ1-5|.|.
CASSRDTNQPQHF
TGTGCCAGCAGCCGGGACACGAATCAGCCCCAGCATTTT
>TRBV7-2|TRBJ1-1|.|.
CASSLNPGAHGEAFF
TGTGCCAGCAGCTTAAACCCCGGGGCCCATGGTGAAGCTTTCTTT
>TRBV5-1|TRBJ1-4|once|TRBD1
CASAHNSGGVSEKLFF
TGCGCCAGCGCTCACAATTCAGGGGGGGTATCCGAAAAACTGTTTTTT
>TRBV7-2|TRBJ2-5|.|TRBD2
CASSLVGTSGETQYF
TGTGCCAGCAGCTTAGTCGGGACTAGCGGAGAGACCCAGTACTTC
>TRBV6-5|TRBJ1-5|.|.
CASGEDNQPQHF
TGTGCCAGCGGGGAGGACAATCAGCCCCAGCATTTT
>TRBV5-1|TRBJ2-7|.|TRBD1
CASSYDRVIYEQYF
TGCGCCAGCAGCTACGACAGGGTAATCTACGAGCAGTACTTC
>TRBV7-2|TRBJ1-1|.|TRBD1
CATSEYYRGPDTEAFF
TGTGCCACCTCGGAATATTACAGGGGGCCCGACACTGAAGCTTTCTTT
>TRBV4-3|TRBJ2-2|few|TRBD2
CASSRGTSGGAGGELFF
TGCGCCAGCAGCCGCGGGACTAGCGGGGGGGCGGGCGGGGAGCTGTTTTTT
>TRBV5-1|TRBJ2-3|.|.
CASSLVDLSTDTQYF
TGCGCCAGCAGCTTGGTCGATCTTAGCACAGATACGCAGTATTTT
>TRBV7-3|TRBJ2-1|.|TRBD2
CASSLNLAGGPNEQFF
TGTGCCAGCAGCTTAAACCTAGCGGGAGGGCCCAATGAGCAGTTCTTC
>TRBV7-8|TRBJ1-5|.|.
CASSSGHDRNSNQPQHF
TGTGCCAGCAGCTCGGGGCACGACAGAAATAGCAATCAGCCCCAGCATTTT
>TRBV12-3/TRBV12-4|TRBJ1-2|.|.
CASSPRVDYGYTF
TGTGCCAGCAGCCCCAGGGTAGACTATGGCTACACCTTC
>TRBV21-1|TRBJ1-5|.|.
CASSTRTGGYSNQPQHF
TGTGCCAGCAGCACCCGGACGGGAGGGTATAGCAATCAGCCCCAGCATTTT
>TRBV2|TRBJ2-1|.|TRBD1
CASSTGVNEQFF
TGTGCCAGCAGTACAGGGGTCAATGAGCAGTTCTTC
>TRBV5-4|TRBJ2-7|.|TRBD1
CASSFSGGANYEQYF
TGTGCCAGCAGCTTCTCAGGGGGTGCTAACTACGAGCAGTACTTC
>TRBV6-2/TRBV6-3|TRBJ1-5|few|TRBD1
CASSYPALRGQPQHF
TGTGCCAGCAGTTACCCCGCGCTCAGGGGGCAGCCCCAGCATTTT
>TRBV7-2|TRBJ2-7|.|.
CASSSVYDTYDYEQYF
TGTGCCAGCAGCTCCGTCTACGACACGTATGATTACGAGCAGTACTTC
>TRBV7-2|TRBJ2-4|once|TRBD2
CASSYSGNHIQYF
TGTGCCAGCAGCTATAGCGGGAATCACATTCAGTACTTC
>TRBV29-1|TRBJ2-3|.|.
CSVEAGATDTQYF
TGCAGCGTTGAGGCGGGGGCCACAGATACGCAGTATTTT
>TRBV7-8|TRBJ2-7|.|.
CASSLAGVSEQYF
TGTGCCAGCAGCTTAGCGGGGGTGTCCGAGCAGTACTTC
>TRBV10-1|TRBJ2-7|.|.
CASSEVQGNSYEQYF
TGCGCCAGCAGTGAGGTCCAGGGAAACTCCTACGAGCAGTACTTC
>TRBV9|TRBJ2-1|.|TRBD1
CASSTRTGPDEQFF
TGTGCCAGCAGCACTAGGACAGGGCCGGATGAGCAGTTCTTC
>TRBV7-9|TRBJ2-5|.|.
CASSFGHHQETQYF
TGTGCCAGCAGCTTTGGGCATCACCAAGAGACCCAGTACTTC
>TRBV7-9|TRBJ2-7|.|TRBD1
CASSLVSGQGPQYF
TGTGCCAGCAGCTTAGTTTCGGGACAGGGGCCCCAGTACTTC
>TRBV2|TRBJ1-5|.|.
CASREGQYSNQPQHF
TGTGCCAGCAGGGAAGGACAGTATAGCAATCAGCCCCAGCATTTT
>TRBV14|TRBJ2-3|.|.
CASSLQADTQYF
TGTGCCAGCAGCCTCCAGGCAGATACGCAGTATTTT
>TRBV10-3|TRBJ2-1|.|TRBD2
CAISEPRGLAGHNEQFF
TGTGCCATCAGTGAGCCGCGCGGGCTAGCGGGACACAATGAGCAGTTCTTC
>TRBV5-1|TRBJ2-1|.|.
CASSFGDGTNEQFF
TGCGCCAGCAGCTTCGGCGACGGAACCAATGAGCAGTTCTTC
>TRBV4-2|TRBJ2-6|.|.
CASSQVADSGANVLTF
TGTGCCAGCAGCCAAGTGGCGGATTCTGGGGCCAACGTCCTGACTTTC
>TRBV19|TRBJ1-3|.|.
CASNTGQQPGNTIYF
TGTGCCAGTAACACCGGACAGCAACCGGGGAACACCATATATTTT
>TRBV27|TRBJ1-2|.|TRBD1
CASRGTGAAYGYTF
TGTGCCAGCAGGGGGACAGGGGCAGCCTATGGCTACACCTTC
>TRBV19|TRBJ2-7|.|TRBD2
CASSPLAGTYEQYF
TGTGCCAGTAGTCCCCTAGCGGGTACCTACGAGCAGTACTTC
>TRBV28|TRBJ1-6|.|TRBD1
CASSQTGDNSPLHF
TGTGCCAGCAGTCAGACAGGGGATAATTCACCCCTCCACTTT
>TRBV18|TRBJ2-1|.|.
CASSPLGGLEGEQFF
TGTGCCAGCTCACCGCTGGGGGGCTTAGAGGGGGAGCAGTTCTTC
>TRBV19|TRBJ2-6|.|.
CASRDFAAGANVLTF
TGTGCCAGTAGGGACTTTGCTGCTGGGGCCAACGTCCTGACTTTC
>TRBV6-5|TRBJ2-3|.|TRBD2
CASRDGGGASDTQYF
TGTGCCAGCAGGGACGGCGGGGGGGCCAGCGATACGCAGTATTTT
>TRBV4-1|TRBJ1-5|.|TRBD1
CASSTSTTGKQPQHF
TGCGCCAGCAGCACCTCGACGACAGGGAAGCAGCCCCAGCATTTT
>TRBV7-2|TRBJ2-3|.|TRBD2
CASSLERGAGTQYF
TGTGCCAGCAGCTTAGAGCGGGGGGCGGGGACGCAGTATTTT
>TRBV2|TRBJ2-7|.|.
CASTAQGSTYEQYF
TGTGCCAGCACTGCGCAGGGCAGCACCTACGAGCAGTACTTC